This TCR beta chain is from a study of OX40 agonist ivuxolimab in advanced cancers. Study in general: In this cohort, patients received ivuxolimab, an agonistic anti-OX40 (CD134) antibody. Three patients responded partially, comprising one with hepatocellular carcinoma and two with cutaneous melanoma.

Method: immunoSEQ multiplex PCR; TCRdb's copy keeps in-frame clones and lacks some. The sample records 15,000 to 20,000 clones, about 82% being singletons. The TCR was taken from an adult with an advanced solid tumor such as melanoma, head and neck, liver or kidney cancer. The material sequenced was CD4+ or CD8+ T cells sorted from blood, taken in a trial of the OX40 agonist ivuxolimab.

The CDR3 here is CASSSPQSGGRQETQYF. The CDR3 DNA reads as TGTGCCAGCAGCTCGCCCCAAAGCGGGGGGAGGCAAGAGACCCAGTACTTC. This chain connects TRBV7-9 to TRBJ2-5, with TRBD2 identical over 9 bases. After removal of 4 bases from V and 2 bases from J, the junction contained 11 bases not matched to a gene. The CDR3 is 17 amino acids. Germline V lookup: CDR1 SEHNR, CDR2 FQNEAQ (reference sequence).